The rows below give T cell receptor beta chains drawn from one sample of a study of cytomegalovirus exposure and HLA in healthy donors. TCRdb's table, derived via immunoSEQ multiplex PCR, lists solely in-frame clones and lacks some. The sample holds over 100,000 clones, about 64% seen once. The sample taken for sequencing was PBMCs. The receptors stem from a woman aged 40 to 50 in good health and CMV-seronegative. The CDR3 runs from the conserved cysteine through the conserved F or W. A D gene is named only where the DNA matches it firmly. Size is omitted from some rows. Given values are once, few, many or a class for expanded clones.

D gene | J gene | V gene | clone size | CDR3 DNA | CDR3 protein
TRBD1 | TRBJ1-5 | TRBV19 | - | TGTGCCAGTAGTATAGTGGGCAGGGGGAACAATCAGCCCCAGCATTTT | CASSIVGRGNNQPQHF
- | TRBJ1-4 | TRBV10-3 | few | TGTGCCATCAGTGAGTCTGACACATCCTATGAAAAACTGTTTTTT | CAISESDTSYEKLFF
- | TRBJ2-7 | TRBV4-3 | - | TGCGCCAGCAGCCAGGACAGTTTTAGCTACGAGCAGTACTTC | CASSQDSFSYEQYF
- | TRBJ1-2 | TRBV18 | - | TGTGCCAGCTCACCGGAGGGAGGCTATGGCTACACCTTC | CASSPEGGYGYTF
TRBD2 | TRBJ2-1 | TRBV9 | - | TGTGCCAGCAGCCCCCGCGTGGGGGGGGATGAGCAGTTCTTC | CASSPRVGGDEQFF
TRBD1 | TRBJ1-1 | TRBV6-6 | - | TGTGCCAGCAGTCCTCTCGGACAGGGGATGAACACTGAAGCTTTCTTT | CASSPLGQGMNTEAFF
TRBD1 | TRBJ1-1 | TRBV6-5 | - | TGTGCCAGCAGTTACGGGGGACAGGGAGCGACTGAAGCTTTCTTT | CASSYGGQGATEAFF
TRBD1 | TRBJ1-5 | TRBV12-5 | - | TGTGCTAGTGGTTCGCCCTCGACAGGGTCCCGCAATCAGCCCCAGCATTTT | CASGSPSTGSRNQPQHF
- | TRBJ1-1 | TRBV11-2 | once | TGTGCCAGCAGCTATTCAAATGAAGCTTTCTTT | CASSYSNEAFF
- | TRBJ1-5 | TRBV4-2 | - | TGTGCCAGCAGCCAGGGGGGGGTGAGGGTCGGGGAACGTCAGCCCCAGCATTTT | CASSQGGVRVGERQPQHF
TRBD1 | TRBJ2-1 | TRBV5-1 | - | TGCGCCAGCAGCCCCGGGACAGACAATGAGCAGTTCTTC | CASSPGTDNEQFF
- | TRBJ1-3 | TRBV20-1 | - | TGCAGTGCCCGGGGGGGAAACACCATATATTTT | CSARGGNTIYF
TRBD2 | TRBJ2-7 | TRBV19 | - | TGTGCCAGTAGCCCAGCGGGGGCCTACGAGCAGTACTTC | CASSPAGAYEQYF
- | TRBJ1-5 | TRBV6-6 | few | TGTGCCAGTTCACAAAGGGGGGGTTATCAGCCCCAGCATTTT | CASSQRGGYQPQHF
TRBD1 | TRBJ1-1 | TRBV9 | - | TGTGCCAGCAGCGTTGAACAGGGGGCGGGGGCTGAAGCTTTCTTT | CASSVEQGAGAEAFF
- | TRBJ2-3 | TRBV7-8 | - | TGTGCCAGCAGCCTGAGCGGTAGCACAGATACGCAGTATTTT | CASSLSGSTDTQYF
TRBD1 | TRBJ1-1 | TRBV19 | few | TGTGCCAGTAGTACGCAGGGGGGCACTGAAGCTTTCTTT | CASSTQGGTEAFF
TRBD1 | TRBJ2-2 | TRBV6-7 | - | TGTGCCAGCAGTTCCAGACAGGGGGACACCGGGGAGCTGTTTTTT | CASSSRQGDTGELFF
- | TRBJ1-1 | TRBV5-6 | - | TGTGCCAGCAGCTTGATCGGGGTCCTCGGTTCCGTGACTGAAGCTTTCTTT | CASSLIGVLGSVTEAFF
- | TRBJ2-3 | TRBV11-2 | - | TGTGCCAGCAGCTTCCCTAAGTCGGCGGGGAGCACAGATACGCAGTATTTT | CASSFPKSAGSTDTQYF
- | TRBJ1-4 | TRBV14 | once | TGTGCCAGCAGCCAAGATAGCAGGGGCATTGGCGAAAAACTGTTTTTT | CASSQDSRGIGEKLFF
- | TRBJ1-2 | TRBV5-4 | few | TGTGCCAGCAGCGTGAGAGCCGCTAACTATGGCTACACCTTC | CASSVRAANYGYTF
TRBD2 | TRBJ2-5 | TRBV19 | - | TGTGCCAGTAGTAGCCTTGGGGGAGGGGCCCAGTACTTC | CASSSLGGGAQYF
- | TRBJ2-1 | TRBV27 | - | TGTGCCAGCAGTTTGGACGGGGGGCTCTACAATGAGCAGTTCTTC | CASSLDGGLYNEQFF
TRBD1 | TRBJ2-3 | TRBV5-1 | - | TGCGCCAGCAGCCAAGACAGGGGGGGCACAGATACGCAGTATTTT | CASSQDRGGTDTQYF
- | TRBJ2-1 | TRBV4-1 | - | TGCGCCAGCAGCCCGCGGGTTCCCGAGGGGCAGTTCTTC | CASSPRVPEGQFF
TRBD1 | TRBJ1-1 | TRBV11-2 | - | TGTGCCAGCAGCATAACACAGGGGGACACTGAAGCTTTCTTT | CASSITQGDTEAFF
- | TRBJ1-2 | TRBV2 | - | TGTGCCAGCAGTGAACAGGTGTCCCTCTCTGGCTACACCTTC | CASSEQVSLSGYTF
TRBD1 | TRBJ1-5 | TRBV2 | - | TGTGCCAGCAGATACGGACAGGGGTATAGCAATCAGCCCCAGCATTTT | CASRYGQGYSNQPQHF
- | TRBJ2-7 | TRBV7-2 | - | TGTGCCAGCAGCTTAGCCTATGGGATTGGGGCAGGGGCTCGCGAGCAGTACTTC | CASSLAYGIGAGAREQYF
- | TRBJ1-1 | TRBV5-1 | - | TGCGCCAGCAGCTTGGGAACCGGGGGAGCGATATTTTTAACTGAAGCTTTCTTT | CASSLGTGGAIFLTEAFF
TRBD1 | TRBJ2-7 | TRBV5-1 | - | TGCGCCAGCAGCTGGGGACAGGGGGCGGGATACGAGCAGTACTTC | CASSWGQGAGYEQYF
- | TRBJ1-3 | TRBV5-4 | - | TGTGCCAGCAGCAGGGGTTCCTCTGGAAACACCATATATTTT | CASSRGSSGNTIYF
- | TRBJ1-4 | TRBV29-1 | - | TGCAGCGTGAGATCCGGTGCAACTAATGAAGAACTGTTTTTT | CSVRSGATNEELFF
TRBD1 | TRBJ2-3 | TRBV9 | - | TGTGCCAGCAGCGTAGCCCTTACAGGGGTGGATACGCAGTATTTT | CASSVALTGVDTQYF
- | TRBJ1-1 | TRBV6-5 | once | TGTGCCAGCAGAGGGGACACTGAAGCTTTCTTT | CASRGDTEAFF
TRBD1 | TRBJ2-7 | TRBV18 | - | TGTGCCAGCTCCCAAGAGGGGGCAAACTACGAGCAGTACTTC | CASSQEGANYEQYF
TRBD1 | TRBJ2-4 | TRBV4-2 | - | TGTGCCAGCAGCCAAGGGGGGGACAGGCAGTACTTC | CASSQGGDRQYF
- | TRBJ2-3 | TRBV6-6 | few | TGTGCCAGCAACTCCGGGGGCACAGATACGCAGTATTTT | CASNSGGTDTQYF
- | TRBJ1-2 | TRBV5-1 | few | TGCGCCAGCAGGGTGGGGCTTAACTATGGCTACACCTTC | CASRVGLNYGYTF
TRBD1 | TRBJ1-1 | TRBV5-1 | - | TGCGCCAGCAGCTTGCAGCAGGGGGACGCTTTCTTT | CASSLQQGDAFF
- | TRBJ1-5 | TRBV4-1 | - | TGCGCCAGCAGCCAAGGTGGCCAGCCCCAGCATTTT | CASSQGGQPQHF
TRBD1 | TRBJ1-3 | TRBV28 | once | TGTGCCAGCAGTCTCCTTCCCGGACAGGGACCGAACACCATATATTTT | CASSLLPGQGPNTIYF
- | TRBJ2-7 | TRBV6-6 | - | TGTGCCAGCAGTGGTTCCAAGGAGGACTCCTACGAGCAGTACTTC | CASSGSKEDSYEQYF
- | TRBJ1-1 | TRBV28 | few | TGTGCCAGCAGCCTAGCGTTCATGAACACTGAAGCTTTCTTT | CASSLAFMNTEAFF
- | TRBJ1-5 | TRBV2 | - | TGTGCCAGCAGTCTCCGGGACTCACCTATCAGCCCCCAGCATTTT | CASSLRDSPISPQHF